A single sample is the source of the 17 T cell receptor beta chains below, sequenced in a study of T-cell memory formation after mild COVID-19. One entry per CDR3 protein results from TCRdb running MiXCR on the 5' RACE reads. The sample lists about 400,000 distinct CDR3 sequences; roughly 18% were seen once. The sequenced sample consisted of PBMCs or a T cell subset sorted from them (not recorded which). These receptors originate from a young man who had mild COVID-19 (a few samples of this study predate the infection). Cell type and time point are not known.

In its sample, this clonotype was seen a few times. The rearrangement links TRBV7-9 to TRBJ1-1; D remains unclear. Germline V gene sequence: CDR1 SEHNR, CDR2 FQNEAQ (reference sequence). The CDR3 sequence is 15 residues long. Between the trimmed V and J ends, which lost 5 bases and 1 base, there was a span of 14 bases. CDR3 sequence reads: CASSHPMEGNTEAFF. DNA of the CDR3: TGTGCCAGCAGCCATCCAATGGAAGGGAACACTGAAGCTTTCTTT.

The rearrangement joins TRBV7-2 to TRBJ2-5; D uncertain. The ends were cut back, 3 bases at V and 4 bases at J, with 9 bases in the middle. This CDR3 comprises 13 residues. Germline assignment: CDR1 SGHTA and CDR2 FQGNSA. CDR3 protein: CASSLTFAETQYF. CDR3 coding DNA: TGTGCCAGCAGCTTGACATTTGCAGAGACCCAGTACTTC.

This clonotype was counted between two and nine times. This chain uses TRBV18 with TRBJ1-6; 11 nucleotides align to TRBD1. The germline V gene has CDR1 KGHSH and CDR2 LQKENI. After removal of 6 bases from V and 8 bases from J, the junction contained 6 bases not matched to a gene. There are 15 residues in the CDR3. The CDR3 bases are TGTGCCAGCTCCCAGGGACAGGGGGAGTATTCACCCCTCCACTTT. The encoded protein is CASSQGQGEYSPLHF.

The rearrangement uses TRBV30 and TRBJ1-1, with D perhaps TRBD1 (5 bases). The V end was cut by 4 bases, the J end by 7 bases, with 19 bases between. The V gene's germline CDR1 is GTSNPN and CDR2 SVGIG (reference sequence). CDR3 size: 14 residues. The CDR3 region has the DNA TGTGCCTGGACGGCGGTTGGGGGATGGAGTGAAGCTTTCTTT. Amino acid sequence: CAWTAVGGWSEAFF.

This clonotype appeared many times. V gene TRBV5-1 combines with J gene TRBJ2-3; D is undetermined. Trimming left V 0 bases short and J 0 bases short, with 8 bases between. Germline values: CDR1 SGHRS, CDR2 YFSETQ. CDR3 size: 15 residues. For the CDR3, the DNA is TGCGCCAGCAGCTTGGACCAATCTAGCACAGATACGCAGTATTTT. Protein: CASSLDQSSTDTQYF. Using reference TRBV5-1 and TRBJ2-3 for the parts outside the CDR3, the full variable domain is KAGVTQTPRYLIKTRGQQVTLSCSPISGHRSVSWYQQTPGQGLQFLFEYFSETQRNKGNFPGRFSGRQFSNSRSEMNVSTLELGDSALYLCASSLDQSSTDTQYFGPGTRLTVL.

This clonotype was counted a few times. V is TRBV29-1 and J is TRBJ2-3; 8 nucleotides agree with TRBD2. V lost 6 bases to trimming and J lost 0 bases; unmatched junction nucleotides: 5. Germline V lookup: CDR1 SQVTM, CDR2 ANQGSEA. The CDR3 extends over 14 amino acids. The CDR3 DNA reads TGCAGCGTGGAGCGGGGGTCTAGCACAGATACGCAGTATTTT. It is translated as CSVERGSSTDTQYF.

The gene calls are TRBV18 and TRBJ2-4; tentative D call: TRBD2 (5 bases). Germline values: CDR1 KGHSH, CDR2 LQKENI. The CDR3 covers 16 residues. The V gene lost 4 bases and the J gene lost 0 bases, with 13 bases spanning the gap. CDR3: CASSHTPGKAKNIQYF. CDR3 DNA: TGTGCCAGCTCACATACCCCCGGGAAAGCCAAAAACATTCAGTACTTC.

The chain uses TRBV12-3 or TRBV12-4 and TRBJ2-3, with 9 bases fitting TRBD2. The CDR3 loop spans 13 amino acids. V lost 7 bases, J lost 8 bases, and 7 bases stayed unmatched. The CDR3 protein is CASIRGGAGTQYF. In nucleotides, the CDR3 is TGTGCCAGCATTCGCGGGGGGGCCGGTACGCAGTATTTT.

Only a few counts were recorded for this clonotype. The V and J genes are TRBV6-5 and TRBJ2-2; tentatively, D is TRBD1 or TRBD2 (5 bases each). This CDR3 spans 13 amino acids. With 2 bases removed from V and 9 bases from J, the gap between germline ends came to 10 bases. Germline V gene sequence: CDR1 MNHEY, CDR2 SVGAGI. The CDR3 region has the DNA TGTGCCAGCAGTTACAGTAGGGACCGGGAGCTGTTTTTT. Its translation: CASSYSRDRELFF.

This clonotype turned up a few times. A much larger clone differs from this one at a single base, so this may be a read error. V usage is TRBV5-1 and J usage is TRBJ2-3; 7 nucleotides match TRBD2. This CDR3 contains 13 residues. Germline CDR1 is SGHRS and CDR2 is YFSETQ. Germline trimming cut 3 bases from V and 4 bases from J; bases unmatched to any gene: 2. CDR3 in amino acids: CASSWAGADTQYF. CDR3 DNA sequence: TGCGCCAGCAGCTGGGCGGGGGCAGATACGCAGTATTTT. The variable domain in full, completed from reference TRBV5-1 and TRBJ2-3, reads KAGVTQTPRYLIKTRGQQVTLSCSPISGHRSVSWYQQTPGQGLQFLFEYFSETQRNKGNFPGRFSGRQFSNSRSEMNVSTLELGDSALYLCASSWAGADTQYFGPGTRLTVL.

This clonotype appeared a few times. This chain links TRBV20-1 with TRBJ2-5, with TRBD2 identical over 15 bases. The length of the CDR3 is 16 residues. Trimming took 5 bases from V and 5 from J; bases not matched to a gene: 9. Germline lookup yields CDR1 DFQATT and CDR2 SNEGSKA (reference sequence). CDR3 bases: TGCAGTGCTCGAGGACTAGCGGGGGGGCCTGAGGAGACCCAGTACTTC. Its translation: CSARGLAGGPEETQYF.

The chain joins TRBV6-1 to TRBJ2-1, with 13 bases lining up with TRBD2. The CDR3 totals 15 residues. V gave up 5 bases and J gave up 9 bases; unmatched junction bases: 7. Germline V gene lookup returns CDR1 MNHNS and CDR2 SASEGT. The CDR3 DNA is TGTGCCAGCAGTTCCGGACTAGCGGGGGCGTCTGAGCAGTTCTTC. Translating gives CASSSGLAGASEQFF.

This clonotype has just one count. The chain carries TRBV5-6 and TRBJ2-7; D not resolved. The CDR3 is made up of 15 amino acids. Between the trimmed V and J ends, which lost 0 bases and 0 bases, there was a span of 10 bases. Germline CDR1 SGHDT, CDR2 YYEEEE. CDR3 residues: CASSLASRLSYEQYF. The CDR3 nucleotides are TGTGCCAGCAGCTTGGCGTCCCGCCTCTCCTACGAGCAGTACTTC.

The CDR3 DNA follows: TGTGCCAGCAGTTACACTCCAGGGGGAAATCAGCCCCAGCATTTT. It is translated as CASSYTPGGNQPQHF. The chain uses TRBV6-2 or TRBV6-3 and TRBJ1-5, with TRBD1 matching over 7 bases. The CDR3 is made up of 15 amino acids. J gave up 4 bases and V 2 bases, and 5 bases lay outside the gene matches. CDR1 is MNHEY, CDR2 SVGEGT, per germline.

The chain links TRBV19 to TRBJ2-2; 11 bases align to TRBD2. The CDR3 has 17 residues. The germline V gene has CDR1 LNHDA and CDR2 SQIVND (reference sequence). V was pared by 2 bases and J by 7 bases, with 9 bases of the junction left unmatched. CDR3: CASSITLAGGFNGELFF. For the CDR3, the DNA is TGTGCCAGTAGTATAACCCTAGCGGGGGGCTTTAACGGGGAGCTGTTTTTT.

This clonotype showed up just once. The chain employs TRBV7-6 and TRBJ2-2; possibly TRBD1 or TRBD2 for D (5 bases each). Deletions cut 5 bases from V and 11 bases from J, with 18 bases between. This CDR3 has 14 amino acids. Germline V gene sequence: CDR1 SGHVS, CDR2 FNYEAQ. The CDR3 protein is CASSPERWGSELFF. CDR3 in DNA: TGTGCCAGCAGCCCGGAGCGGTGGGGGAGTGAGCTGTTTTTT.

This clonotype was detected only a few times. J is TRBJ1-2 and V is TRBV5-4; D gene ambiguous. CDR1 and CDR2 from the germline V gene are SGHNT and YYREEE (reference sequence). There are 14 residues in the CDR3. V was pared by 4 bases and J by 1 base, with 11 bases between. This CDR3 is CASSIGMGNYGYTF. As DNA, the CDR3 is TGTGCCAGCAGCATCGGAATGGGTAACTATGGCTACACCTTC. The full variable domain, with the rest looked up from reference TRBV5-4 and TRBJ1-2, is ETGVTQSPTHLIKTRGQQVTLRCSSQSGHNTVSWYQQALGQGPQFIFQYYREEENGRGNFPPRFSGLQFPNYSSELNVNALELDDSALYLCASSIGMGNYGYTFGSGTRLTVV.